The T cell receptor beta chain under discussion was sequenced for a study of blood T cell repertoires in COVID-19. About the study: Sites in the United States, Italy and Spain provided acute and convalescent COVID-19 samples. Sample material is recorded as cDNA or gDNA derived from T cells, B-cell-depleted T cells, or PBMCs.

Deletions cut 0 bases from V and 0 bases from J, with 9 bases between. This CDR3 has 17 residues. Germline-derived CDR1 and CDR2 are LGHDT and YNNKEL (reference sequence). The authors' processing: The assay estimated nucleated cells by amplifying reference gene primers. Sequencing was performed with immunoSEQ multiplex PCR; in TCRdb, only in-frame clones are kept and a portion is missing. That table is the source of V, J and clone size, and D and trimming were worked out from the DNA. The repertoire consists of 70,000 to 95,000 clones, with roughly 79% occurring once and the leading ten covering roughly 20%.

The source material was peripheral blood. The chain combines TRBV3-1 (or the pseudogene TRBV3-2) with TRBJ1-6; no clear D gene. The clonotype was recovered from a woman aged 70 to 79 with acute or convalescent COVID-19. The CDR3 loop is CASSQDERSSYNSPLHF. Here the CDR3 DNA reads TGTGCCAGCAGCCAAGATGAGAGGAGCTCCTATAATTCACCCCTCCACTTT.